This T cell receptor (beta chain) originates from a study of early T cells in non-severe SARS-CoV-2 infection. This clonotype was picked up one time. The junction differs from germline at one of its ends, possibly a read error. In the library, individual cDNA molecules carried attached unique molecular identifiers. One entry per CDR3 protein results from TCRdb running MiXCR on the 5' RACE reads. This sample carries approximately 84,000 distinct CDR3 sequences, about 15% of them seen once, and the ten largest clones take around 5.1%. The CDR3 is 15 amino acids. CDR1 is MNHEY, CDR2 SMNVEV, per germline (reference sequence).

This chain joins TRBV27 and TRBJ2-3; D possibly corresponds to TRBD1 (6 bases). The sequenced sample consisted of whole blood. The clonotype originates from an adult who was a healthcare worker with PCR-confirmed SARS-CoV-2 infection or an uninfected control (not recorded which). This chain's CDR3 is CASSFGPPPGDTLYF. The CDR3 bases are TGTGCCAGCAGTTTTGGGCCCCCCCCAGGGGATACGCTGTATTTT.